This is a list of T cell receptor beta chains from one sample in a study of blood T cell repertoires in COVID-19. This table comes from immunoSEQ multiplex PCR, and its TCRdb copy is limited to in-frame clones, with some not included. The sample consists of approximately 250,000 clones, 84% of them appearing once. Specimen: PBMCs or T cells enriched from blood (not recorded which). These receptors came from a man in his thirties or forties with acute COVID-19. Both conserved end residues are part of each CDR3. The order of the fields is J gene, clone size, D gene, V gene, CDR3 protein, CDR3 DNA. A D gene is named only where the DNA matches it firmly. Clone size is stated in some rows and not others, as once, few, many or a class when expanded.

>TRBJ1-5|NA|TRBD1|TRBV18
CASSSTGLRVNQPQHF
TGTGCCAGCTCATCGACAGGGTTGCGGGTCAATCAGCCCCAGCATTTT
>TRBJ1-2|few|TRBD1|TRBV24-1
CATSVPGQGVYGYTF
TGTGCCACCAGTGTTCCGGGACAGGGAGTCTATGGCTACACCTTC
>TRBJ1-5|NA|TRBD1|TRBV6-5
CASSSGQGNQPQHF
TGTGCCAGCAGTTCCGGACAGGGCAACCAGCCCCAGCATTTT
>TRBJ2-6|NA|NA|TRBV6-5
CASLGLGSGANVLTF
TGTGCCAGCCTTGGACTGGGTTCTGGGGCCAACGTCCTGACTTTC
>TRBJ1-2|NA|NA|TRBV28
CASSLTSVNYGYTF
TGTGCCAGCAGTTTAACGTCAGTTAACTATGGCTACACCTTC
>TRBJ1-2|NA|TRBD1|TRBV30
CAWRDRQGISYGYTF
TGTGCCTGGAGGGATCGACAGGGGATCAGCTATGGCTACACCTTC
>TRBJ2-2|NA|NA|TRBV11-3
CASSLLPTSSNTGELFF
TGTGCCAGCAGCCTACTACCGACCTCCTCGAACACCGGGGAGCTGTTTTTT
>TRBJ2-3|once|NA|TRBV11-1
CASSLAGGSTDTQYF
TGTGCCAGCAGCTTAGCGGGGGGTAGCACAGATACGCAGTATTTT
>TRBJ2-1|NA|NA|TRBV28
CASTLPGVQINEQFF
TGTGCCAGCACTCTCCCCGGGGTTCAGATCAATGAGCAGTTCTTC
>TRBJ1-6|NA|TRBD1|TRBV3-1/TRBV3-2
CASSQIDRGREFRSPLHF
TGTGCCAGCAGCCAAATCGACAGGGGGCGCGAGTTTAGGTCACCCCTCCACTTT
>TRBJ1-4|NA|NA|TRBV19
CASRGANTQEKLFF
TGTGCCAGTAGGGGGGCAAACACCCAAGAAAAACTGTTTTTT
>TRBJ2-6|NA|NA|TRBV27
CASSLNGHNVLTF
TGTGCCAGCAGTTTAAATGGCCACAACGTCCTGACTTTC
>TRBJ1-2|NA|NA|TRBV6-5
CASRGSLYGYTF
TGTGCCAGCAGGGGTAGCCTCTATGGCTACACCTTC
>TRBJ1-1|NA|TRBD1|TRBV5-4
CASSLRDRGGMGTEAFF
TGTGCCAGCAGCCTCCGGGACAGGGGAGGAATGGGCACTGAAGCTTTCTTT
>TRBJ2-1|NA|TRBD1|TRBV7-3
CASSLTWTGNEQFF
TGTGCCAGCAGCTTAACCTGGACAGGGAATGAGCAGTTCTTC
>TRBJ1-1|NA|NA|TRBV11-1
CASSPDTTGNTEAFF
TGTGCCAGCAGCCCAGATACGACAGGGAACACTGAAGCTTTCTTT
>TRBJ2-3|NA|TRBD2|TRBV19
CASSREGFGLVSDTQYF
TGTGCCAGTAGTCGGGAGGGATTCGGACTAGTATCGGATACGCAGTATTTT
>TRBJ2-2|NA|TRBD1|TRBV6-5
CASRRGGVTGELFF
TGTGCCAGCAGACGAGGGGGCGTCACCGGGGAGCTGTTTTTT
>TRBJ1-5|NA|NA|TRBV30
CAWSGQGNQPQHF
TGTGCCTGGAGTGGGCAGGGGAATCAGCCCCAGCATTTT
>TRBJ1-3|NA|TRBD1|TRBV7-9
CASSLATGTGLNTIYF
TGTGCCAGCAGCTTAGCTACCGGGACAGGCCTAAACACCATATATTTT
>TRBJ2-3|NA|TRBD2|TRBV6-5
CASSFGGTQYF
TGTGCCAGCAGTTTCGGGGGGACGCAGTATTTT
>TRBJ2-2|NA|TRBD1|TRBV11-1
CASSYEDRGTGELFF
TGTGCCAGCAGCTACGAGGACAGGGGGACCGGGGAGCTGTTTTTT
>TRBJ2-2|NA|NA|TRBV6-5
CASTRQSNTGELFF
TGTGCCAGCACGCGGCAGTCGAACACCGGGGAGCTGTTTTTT
>TRBJ1-2|many|NA|TRBV6-5
CASSLGGGESFGYTF
TGTGCCAGCAGTTTAGGGGGGGGCGAGTCGTTTGGCTACACCTTC
>TRBJ2-3|NA|NA|TRBV9
CASSPQLPSTDTQYF
TGTGCCAGCAGCCCCCAACTTCCAAGCACAGATACGCAGTATTTT
>TRBJ2-1|NA|TRBD2|TRBV18
CASSPRREAANEQFF
TGTGCCAGCAGCCCGCGGCGGGAGGCTGCGAATGAGCAGTTCTTC
>TRBJ1-1|NA|NA|TRBV4-1
CASSHSTQGRVSEAFF
TGCGCCAGCAGCCATTCCACCCAGGGGCGCGTCTCTGAAGCTTTCTTT
>TRBJ1-6|many|NA|TRBV9
CASSPQESSYNSPLHF
TGTGCCAGCAGCCCACAGGAAAGCTCCTATAATTCACCCCTCCACTTT
>TRBJ1-4|NA|TRBD1|TRBV28
CASGVTGGFGKLFF
TGTGCCAGCGGGGTAACAGGGGGTTTCGGAAAACTGTTTTTT
>TRBJ1-1|NA|NA|TRBV5-1
CASSLSGGGTEAFF
TGTGCCAGCAGCTTGTCAGGCGGAGGCACTGAAGCTTTCTTT
>TRBJ1-1|NA|TRBD1|TRBV6-5
CASSRTYRGDTEAFF
TGTGCCAGCAGCCGGACTTACAGGGGTGACACTGAAGCTTTCTTT
>TRBJ2-5|NA|TRBD2|TRBV19
CASSILAGWETQYF
TGTGCCAGTAGTATCTTAGCGGGGTGGGAGACCCAGTACTTC
>TRBJ2-5|NA|NA|TRBV5-4
CASSLQGTETQYF
TGTGCCAGCAGCTTACAGGGCACGGAGACCCAGTACTTC
>TRBJ2-1|NA|NA|TRBV18
CASSPQRLVNYNEQFF
TGTGCCAGCTCACCCCAGAGACTAGTAAACTACAATGAGCAGTTCTTC
>TRBJ1-1|few|NA|TRBV28
CATRSFPEAFF
TGTGCCACCCGTAGTTTCCCTGAAGCTTTCTTT